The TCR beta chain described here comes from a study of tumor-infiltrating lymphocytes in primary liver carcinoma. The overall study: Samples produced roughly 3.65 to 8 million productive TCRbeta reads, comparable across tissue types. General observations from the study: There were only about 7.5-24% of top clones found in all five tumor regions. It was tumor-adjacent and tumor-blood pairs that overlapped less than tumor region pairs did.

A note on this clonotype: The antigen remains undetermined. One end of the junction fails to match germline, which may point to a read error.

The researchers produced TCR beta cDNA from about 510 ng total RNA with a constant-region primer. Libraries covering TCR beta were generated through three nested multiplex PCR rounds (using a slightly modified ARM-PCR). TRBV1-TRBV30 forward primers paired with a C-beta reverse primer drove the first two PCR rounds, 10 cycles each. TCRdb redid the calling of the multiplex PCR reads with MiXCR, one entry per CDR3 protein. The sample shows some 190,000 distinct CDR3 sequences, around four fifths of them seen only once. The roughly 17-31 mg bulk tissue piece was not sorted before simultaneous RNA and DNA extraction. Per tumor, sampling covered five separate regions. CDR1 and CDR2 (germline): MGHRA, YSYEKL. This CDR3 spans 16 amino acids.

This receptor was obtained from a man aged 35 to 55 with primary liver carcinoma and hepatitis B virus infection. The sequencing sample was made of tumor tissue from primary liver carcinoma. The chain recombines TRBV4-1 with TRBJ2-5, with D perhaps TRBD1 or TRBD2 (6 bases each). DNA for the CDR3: TGCGCCAGCAGCCTTGAGGGGGGACTGCGTCAAGATACCCAGTACTTC. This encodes CASSLEGGLRQDTQYF.